The T cell receptor (beta chain) under discussion was sequenced for a study of blood T cell repertoires in COVID-19. Study-wide background: The origin of the acute and convalescent COVID-19 samples was the United States, Italy and Spain. Sources were T cells, B-cell-depleted T cells, or PBMCs; the material itself was cDNA or gDNA.

The V end lost 6 bases, the J end lost 6 bases, and 12 bases lay between the germline ends. Germline V CDR1 and CDR2: MDHEN, SYDVKM. This CDR3 region has 13 residues. How the authors handled the data: Reference gene primer amplification in the assay estimated nucleated cell counts. Sequencing used immunoSEQ multiplex PCR; TCRdb keeps in-frame clones, though not all of them. V, J and clone size were drawn from that table, and D and trimming were deduced from the DNA. Of hundreds of thousands of clones listed, about 80% are singletons. The chain has TRBV28 and TRBJ2-4, with D perhaps matching TRBD2 (6 bases). The clonotype comes from a man of 80 years or more with acute or convalescent COVID-19. The sample comprised peripheral blood. CDR3 bases: TGTGCCAGCAGCCCTAGGCGGGGAAACATTCAGTACTTC. Protein sequence: CASSPRRGNIQYF. The whole variable domain, filled in from reference TRBV28 and TRBJ2-4, reads DVKVTQSSRYLVKRTGEKVFLECVQDMDHENMFWYRQDPGLGLRLIYFSYDVKMKEKGDIPEGYSVSREKKERFSLILESASTNQTSMYLCASSPRRGNIQYFGAGTRLSVL.